These T cell receptor beta chains were read from a single sample in a study of blood T cells in healthy people across ages. TCRdb independently ran MiXCR on the 5' RACE reads; one entry per CDR3 protein. Of around 990,000 distinct CDR3 sequences listed, about 23% were seen once; the top ten hold about 0.69%. This sample was shared with a second study, whose subject was T cells of mothers and their children.

Sequences were obtained from blood. These receptors came from a girl aged 2-10 years in good health. Both conserved end residues are part of each CDR3. Fields, in order: D gene, V gene, clone size, J gene, CDR3 protein, CDR3 DNA. A D gene is named only where the DNA matches it firmly. Not all rows give a size; the values are once, few, many and, for expanded clones, a class.

d_gene: -
v_gene: TRBV7-2
abundance: few
j_gene: TRBJ1-1
CDR3aa: CASSLGQTSMNTEAFF
CDR3nt: TGTGCCAGCAGCTTAGGCCAGACTTCTATGAACACTGAAGCTTTCTTT

d_gene: -
v_gene: TRBV27
abundance: -
j_gene: TRBJ1-5
CDR3aa: CASSLKGYGGQPQHF
CDR3nt: TGTGCCAGCAGTTTGAAAGGGTATGGGGGTCAGCCCCAGCATTTT

d_gene: -
v_gene: TRBV7-3
abundance: -
j_gene: TRBJ2-1
CDR3aa: CASSLTVGAYNEQFF
CDR3nt: TGTGCCAGCAGCTTAACGGTGGGGGCCTACAATGAGCAGTTCTTC

d_gene: -
v_gene: TRBV7-3
abundance: few
j_gene: TRBJ2-7
CDR3aa: CASSLRSGGPYEQYF
CDR3nt: TGTGCCAGCAGCTTGAGAAGCGGAGGGCCCTACGAGCAGTACTTC

d_gene: -
v_gene: TRBV12-3/TRBV12-4
abundance: -
j_gene: TRBJ1-4
CDR3aa: CASSLAGGGVEDEKLLF
CDR3nt: TGTGCCAGCAGTTTAGCGGGCGGGGGAGTAGAGGATGAAAAACTGCTTTTT

d_gene: -
v_gene: TRBV29-1
abundance: few
j_gene: TRBJ2-3
CDR3aa: CSESSWGTDTQYF
CDR3nt: TGCAGCGAGTCCTCGTGGGGCACAGATACGCAGTATTTT

d_gene: TRBD1
v_gene: TRBV27
abundance: few
j_gene: TRBJ2-5
CDR3aa: CASTPDRETETQYF
CDR3nt: TGTGCCAGCACCCCGGACAGGGAGACAGAGACCCAGTACTTC

d_gene: TRBD1
v_gene: TRBV10-2
abundance: many
j_gene: TRBJ2-7
CDR3aa: CASSEGGDEQYF
CDR3nt: TGCGCCAGCAGTGAAGGGGGCGACGAGCAGTACTTC

d_gene: -
v_gene: TRBV12-3/TRBV12-4
abundance: few
j_gene: TRBJ2-3
CDR3aa: CANTNTDTQYF
CDR3nt: TGTGCCAACACCAACACAGATACGCAGTATTTT

d_gene: -
v_gene: TRBV10-3
abundance: few
j_gene: TRBJ1-2
CDR3aa: CAISEAGGGSYTF
CDR3nt: TGTGCCATCAGTGAGGCGGGGGGCGGGAGCTACACCTTC

d_gene: -
v_gene: TRBV4-3
abundance: few
j_gene: TRBJ2-2
CDR3aa: CASSQDRGYTGELFF
CDR3nt: TGCGCCAGCAGCCAAGATAGAGGGTACACCGGGGAGCTGTTTTTT

d_gene: -
v_gene: TRBV4-3
abundance: -
j_gene: TRBJ2-3
CDR3aa: CASSQDYLTDTQYF
CDR3nt: TGCGCCAGCAGCCAAGATTACCTCACAGATACGCAGTATTTT

d_gene: -
v_gene: TRBV9
abundance: -
j_gene: TRBJ1-3
CDR3aa: CASSVGETSSGNTIYF
CDR3nt: TGTGCCAGCAGCGTAGGGGAAACTTCCTCTGGAAACACCATATATTTT

d_gene: -
v_gene: TRBV7-9
abundance: few
j_gene: TRBJ1-5
CDR3aa: CASSPVASFNQPQHF
CDR3nt: TGTGCCAGCAGCCCTGTCGCATCTTTCAATCAGCCCCAGCATTTT

d_gene: -
v_gene: TRBV3-1
abundance: -
j_gene: TRBJ2-5
CDR3aa: CASSQSLQETQYF
CDR3nt: TGTGCCAGCAGCCAGTCCTTGCAAGAGACCCAGTACTTC

d_gene: -
v_gene: TRBV2
abundance: -
j_gene: TRBJ1-1
CDR3aa: CASSVSYAEAFF
CDR3nt: TGTGCCAGCAGTGTTTCCTACGCTGAAGCTTTCTTT

d_gene: -
v_gene: TRBV27
abundance: many
j_gene: TRBJ1-2
CDR3aa: CASSFGGNYGYTF
CDR3nt: TGCGCCAGCAGCTTTGGGGGGAACTATGGCTACACCTTC

d_gene: TRBD1
v_gene: TRBV27
abundance: -
j_gene: TRBJ1-2
CDR3aa: CASSPVVTGGGYTF
CDR3nt: TGTGCCAGCAGTCCGGTCGTGACAGGGGGGGGCTACACCTTC

d_gene: TRBD1
v_gene: TRBV7-9
abundance: many
j_gene: TRBJ1-2
CDR3aa: CASSSGQPYGYTF
CDR3nt: TGTGCCAGCAGCTCGGGACAGCCCTATGGCTACACCTTC

d_gene: -
v_gene: TRBV6-1
abundance: few
j_gene: TRBJ1-1
CDR3aa: CASTIPWVSMNTEAFF
CDR3nt: TGTGCCAGCACCATCCCGTGGGTGAGCATGAACACTGAAGCTTTCTTT

d_gene: -
v_gene: TRBV21-1
abundance: few
j_gene: TRBJ2-6
CDR3aa: CASSLNRWANVLTF
CDR3nt: TGTGCCAGCAGCTTAAACCGATGGGCCAACGTCCTGACTTTC

d_gene: -
v_gene: TRBV25-1
abundance: -
j_gene: TRBJ2-5
CDR3aa: CASSEYFIGGATETQYF
CDR3nt: TGTGCCAGCAGTGAATATTTTATTGGGGGGGCAACAGAGACCCAGTACTTC

d_gene: -
v_gene: TRBV29-1
abundance: -
j_gene: TRBJ2-7
CDR3aa: CSASSIDEQYF
CDR3nt: TGCAGCGCAAGTAGTATCGACGAGCAGTACTTC

d_gene: -
v_gene: TRBV19
abundance: -
j_gene: TRBJ2-5
CDR3aa: CATQRGRETQYF
CDR3nt: TGTGCCACCCAAAGAGGGCGGGAGACCCAGTACTTC